This T cell receptor beta chain was documented in a study of human T cells and chemical hapten exposure. Study at large: DPC (0.01%) was patch tested on the upper back and read at 6 days. Study-level findings and limits: Patch test scores rose with PT1 expanded TCR counts, a positive correlation.

As to time point: patch test 1, 2 weeks after DPC sensitization. Specified treatment: therapeutic diphenylcyclopropenone sensitization with weekly scalp DPC. Total RNA was isolated from unfractionated whole blood. In the original processing: The number of TCRs in each sample had a median of roughly 100,000 and spanned about 23,224 to 690,600. TCRdb redid the calling of the RACE reads with MiXCR, one entry per CDR3 protein. The V and J calls were determined by TCRdb, not by the authors. The top ten hold roughly 1.4% of the sample, which has 74,000 or so distinct CDR3 sequences, 10% seen once. Points on this clonotype: Its target is not known.

The source was whole blood, collected in connection with sensitization to the hapten diphenylcyclopropenone (DPC). The sequence came from a woman aged 45-59 years with alopecia areata. Some clones in this sample may be carry-over from other donors' samples.

Here the CDR3 reads CASSLAGGSYGANVLTF. The CDR3 DNA reads TGTGCCAGCAGCTTAGCGGGAGGGAGCTATGGGGCCAACGTCCTGACTTTC. V gene TRBV11-2 combines with J gene TRBJ2-6; TRBD2 matches at 8 bases. Trimming took 1 base from V and 3 from J; bases not matched to a gene: 5. This CDR3 region has 17 residues. Germline CDR1 SGHAT, CDR2 FQNNGV. Filled out from reference TRBV11-2 and TRBJ2-6, the complete variable domain reads EAGVAQSPRYKIIEKRQSVAFWCNPISGHATLYWYQQILGQGPKLLIQFQNNGVVDDSQLPKDRFSAERLKGVDSTLKIQPAKLEDSAVYLCASSLAGGSYGANVLTFGAGSRLTVL.